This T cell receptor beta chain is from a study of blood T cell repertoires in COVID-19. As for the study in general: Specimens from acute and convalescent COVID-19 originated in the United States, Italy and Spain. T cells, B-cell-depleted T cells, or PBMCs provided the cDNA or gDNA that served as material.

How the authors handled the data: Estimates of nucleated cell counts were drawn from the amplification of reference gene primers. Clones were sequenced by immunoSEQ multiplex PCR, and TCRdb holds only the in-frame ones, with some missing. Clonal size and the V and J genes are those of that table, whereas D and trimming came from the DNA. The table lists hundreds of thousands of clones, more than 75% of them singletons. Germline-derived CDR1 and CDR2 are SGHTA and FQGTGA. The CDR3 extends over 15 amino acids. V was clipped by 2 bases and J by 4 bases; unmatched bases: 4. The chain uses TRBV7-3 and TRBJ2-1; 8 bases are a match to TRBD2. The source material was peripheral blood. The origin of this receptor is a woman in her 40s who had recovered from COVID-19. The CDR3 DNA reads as TGTGCCAGCAGCTTAGCTAGCGGGCCGTACAATGAGCAGTTCTTC. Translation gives CASSLASGPYNEQFF.